Below are 3 T cell receptor beta chains sequenced from a single sample in a study of technical replicates of blood from a few donors (dated by TCRdb to between 2016 and 2019). The library relied on the immunoSEQ multiplex PCR assay. What TCRdb holds here is the immuneACCESS table cut down to in-frame rearrangements. Part of the clones is not present; checked against another copy, under half of the missing clones reflect an unresolved V gene, and the others are unexplained. This sample has approximately 85,000 clones in its table, and 92% of those were observed once. The ten biggest clones cover 0.25% to 0.35% of the sample. Sequenced material: T cells isolated from PBMCs. The receptors derive from a human donor in good health.

The CDR3 protein is CASSQGGAMNLAKNIQYF. The CDR3 DNA reads TGCGCCAGCAGCCAAGGGGGAGCGATGAACCTAGCCAAAAACATTCAGTACTTC. The chain carries TRBV4-1 and TRBJ2-4; D possibly corresponds to TRBD2 (5 bases). V dropped 1 base and J dropped 0 bases, with 16 bases sitting between them. Germline CDR1 reads MGHRA; CDR2 reads YSYEKL. This CDR3 comprises 18 residues.

DNA for the CDR3: TGTGCCAGCAGCCAGAACAGGGGGCGCGGCTATGGCTACACCTTC. Protein: CASSQNRGRGYGYTF. V is TRBV11-1 and J is TRBJ1-2, with 9 bases aligning to TRBD1. Losses at the gene ends were 5 bases for V and 4 bases for J; bases not matched to a gene: 8. The CDR3 extends over 15 amino acids. CDR1 SGHAT and CDR2 FQDESV come from the germline V gene (reference sequence).

J is TRBJ1-2 and V is TRBV2; D is undetermined. Trimming took off 1 base at V and 0 bases at J, with 9 bases between the two ends. CDR3 length: 15 residues. Germline CDR1 reads SNHLY; CDR2 reads FYNNEI. This chain's CDR3 is CASSEGWAANYGYTF. The CDR3 DNA reads TGTGCCAGCAGTGAAGGTTGGGCAGCTAACTATGGCTACACCTTC.